Listed below are T cell receptor beta chains from one sample, sequenced in a study of cytomegalovirus exposure and HLA in healthy donors. Some clones are missing from TCRdb's copy, which holds only in-frame ones; the method was immunoSEQ multiplex PCR. The sample yields 150,000 to 200,000 clones, 79% seen once. Sequenced material: PBMCs. Source of these receptors: a woman in her forties or fifties in good health and CMV-seronegative. CDR3s include the opening cysteine and the closing phenylalanine or tryptophan. The order of the fields is J gene, clone size, V gene, D gene, CDR3 length, CDR3 DNA, CDR3 protein. D genes are given only for firm matches. A clone size is listed for some rows: how often the clone was seen (once, few, many), or a class if it is expanded.

TRBJ1-2 NA TRBV20-1 NA 11 TGCAGTGCTACCCGGGGAAGACGCTACACCTTC CSATRGRRYTF
TRBJ2-7 NA TRBV7-8 NA 15 TGTGCCAGCAGCTTAGCTCACGAACTAGCTTACGAGCAGTACTTC CASSLAHELAYEQYF
TRBJ1-1 NA TRBV28 NA 11 TGTGCCAGCAGGTCAAACACTGAAGCTTTCTTT CASRSNTEAFF
TRBJ2-7 NA TRBV15 NA 14 TGTGCCACCAGCAGAGATAACAGGGCCTACGAGCAGTACTTC CATSRDNRAYEQYF
TRBJ1-4 NA TRBV28 TRBD1 15 TGTGCCAGCAGTTTCGGACAGGGAATTAATGAAAAACTGTTTTTT CASSFGQGINEKLFF
TRBJ2-1 NA TRBV9 TRBD2 13 TGTGCCAGCAGCGAAGCGGGAGTTAATGAGCAGTTCTTC CASSEAGVNEQFF
TRBJ2-2 NA TRBV10-3 NA 15 TGTGCCATCAGTGGTTCAGGGGTCCTCACCGGGGAGCTGTTTTTT CAISGSGVLTGELFF
TRBJ2-2 NA TRBV5-6 TRBD1 16 TGTGCCAGCAGCTTCTCCGGACAGGAGTACACCGGGGAGCTGTTTTTT CASSFSGQEYTGELFF
TRBJ1-1 NA TRBV7-8 NA 17 TGTGCCAGCAGCACCCGACCCTTAGGGGTGGTGAACACTGAAGCTTTCTTT CASSTRPLGVVNTEAFF
TRBJ2-1 few TRBV6-6 TRBD2 15 TGTGCCAGCAGTTACGTGACTAGCGGGGGGTCTGAGCAGTTCTTC CASSYVTSGGSEQFF
TRBJ2-5 NA TRBV6-5 NA 15 TGTGCCAGCAGTCGTCTCGGGGTTAGCCAAGAGACCCAGTACTTC CASSRLGVSQETQYF
TRBJ1-1 NA TRBV10-3 NA 15 TGTGCCATCAGTGAGTCGGGCAACACGAACACTGAAGCTTTCTTT CAISESGNTNTEAFF
TRBJ1-1 NA TRBV14 NA 15 TGTGCCAGCAGCCAAGTAAGGGCGCGCGGGTCTGAAGCTTTCTTT CASSQVRARGSEAFF
TRBJ2-2 NA TRBV6-5 TRBD1 15 TGTGCCAGCAGTTCGGGACAGCACCTCACCGGGGAGCTGTTTTTT CASSSGQHLTGELFF
TRBJ2-3 few TRBV19 TRBD1 17 TGTGCCAGTAGTCTCACCGGGACAGGCGGTGGGACAGATACGCAGTATTTT CASSLTGTGGGTDTQYF
TRBJ2-4 NA TRBV9 NA 15 TGTGCCAGCAGCGTAGGAGTAAGCCCCAAAAACATTCAGTACTTC CASSVGVSPKNIQYF
TRBJ2-1 NA TRBV10-2 TRBD2 16 TGCGCCAGCAGTGAGTCTAGCGGGGGGGGTTACAATGAGCAGTTCTTC CASSESSGGGYNEQFF
TRBJ2-1 NA TRBV5-4 TRBD1 16 TGTGCCAGCAGCTTGGGACAGGGATACTCCTACAATGAGCAGTTCTTC CASSLGQGYSYNEQFF
TRBJ2-3 NA TRBV9 TRBD2 16 TGTGCCAGCAGCCAGGGACTAGCGGGGGGTCTAGATACGCAGTATTTT CASSQGLAGGLDTQYF
TRBJ2-1 NA TRBV5-1 NA 16 TGCGCCAGCAGCTTGCTTGGGACTCCCACCTACAATGAGCAGTTCTTC CASSLLGTPTYNEQFF
TRBJ2-7 NA TRBV7-6 TRBD1 15 TGTGCCAGCAGAAGCCGGGACAGCGGCACCTACGAGCAGTACTTC CASRSRDSGTYEQYF
TRBJ1-5 NA TRBV7-2 NA 14 TGTGCCAGCAGCTCCGGACAGTTCAATCAGCCCCAGCATTTT CASSSGQFNQPQHF
TRBJ1-1 once TRBV7-6 NA 13 TGTGCTAGCAGCCGACAGATGAACACTGAAGCTTTCTTT CASSRQMNTEAFF
TRBJ2-1 NA TRBV9 TRBD2 16 TGTGCCAGCAGCGTAGGGGGACTAGCGGGTTGGGATGAGCAGTTCTTC CASSVGGLAGWDEQFF
TRBJ1-4 NA TRBV28 TRBD1 16 TGTGCCAGCAGTACGCTACACCAGGGGGCCGGGGAAAAACTGTTTTTT CASSTLHQGAGEKLFF
TRBJ1-1 NA TRBV19 NA 15 TGTGCCAGTAGTGGATTCAGGGAAGGCAACACTGAAGCTTTCTTT CASSGFREGNTEAFF
TRBJ2-5 NA TRBV6-1 TRBD1 15 TGTGCCAGCAGTAGGCGACAGGGGGCAGGGGAGACCCAGTACTTC CASSRRQGAGETQYF
TRBJ2-7 NA TRBV7-6 TRBD1 15 TGTGCCAGCAGCCCCACCGGGACAGGGAAAGGCGAGCAGTACTTC CASSPTGTGKGEQYF
TRBJ2-7 NA TRBV2 NA 15 TGTGCCAGCAGTGAACTCTCAGGGGAGTTGTACGAGCAGTACTTC CASSELSGELYEQYF
TRBJ1-2 NA TRBV6-5 NA 15 TGTGCCAGCAGGGTCTTAGGGGGGGGCAGTGGTGGCTACACCTTC CASRVLGGGSGGYTF